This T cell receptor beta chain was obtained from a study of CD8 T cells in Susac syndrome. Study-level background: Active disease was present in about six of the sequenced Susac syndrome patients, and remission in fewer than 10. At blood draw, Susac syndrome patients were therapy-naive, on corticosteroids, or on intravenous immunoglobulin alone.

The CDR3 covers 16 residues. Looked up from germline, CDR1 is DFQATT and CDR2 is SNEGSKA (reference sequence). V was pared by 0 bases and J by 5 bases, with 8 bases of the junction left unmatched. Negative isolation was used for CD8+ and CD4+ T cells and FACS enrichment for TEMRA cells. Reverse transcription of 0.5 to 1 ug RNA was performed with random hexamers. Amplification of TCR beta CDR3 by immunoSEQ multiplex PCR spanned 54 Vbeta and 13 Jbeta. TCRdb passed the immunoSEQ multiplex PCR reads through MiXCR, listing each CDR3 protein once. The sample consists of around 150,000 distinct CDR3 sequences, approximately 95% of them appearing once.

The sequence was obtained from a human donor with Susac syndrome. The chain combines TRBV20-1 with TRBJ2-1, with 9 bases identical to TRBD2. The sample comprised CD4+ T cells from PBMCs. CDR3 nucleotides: TGCAGTGCTAGAGATGGGCGGGAGGGGTTAGACAATGAGCAGTTCTTC. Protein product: CSARDGREGLDNEQFF.